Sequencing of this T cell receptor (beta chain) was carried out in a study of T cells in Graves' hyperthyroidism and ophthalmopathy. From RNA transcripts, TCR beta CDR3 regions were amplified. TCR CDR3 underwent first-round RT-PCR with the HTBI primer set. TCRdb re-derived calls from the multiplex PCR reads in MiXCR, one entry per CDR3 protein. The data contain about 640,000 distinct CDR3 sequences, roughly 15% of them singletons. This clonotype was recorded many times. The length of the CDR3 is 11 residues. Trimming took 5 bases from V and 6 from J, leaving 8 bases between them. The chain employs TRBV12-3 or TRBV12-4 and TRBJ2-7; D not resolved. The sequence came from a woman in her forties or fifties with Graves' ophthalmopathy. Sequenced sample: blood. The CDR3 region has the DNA TGTGCCAGCAGTAACTTCCGCGAGCAGTACTTC. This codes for CASSNFREQYF.